This T cell receptor beta chain was found in a study of CD8 T cells in Susac syndrome. Study outcomes and limitations: Susac syndrome CD4+ T cell repertoires showed no clonal expansion.

Random hexamers served to reverse transcribe roughly 0.5 to 1 ug RNA. An immunoSEQ multiplex PCR amplified TCR beta CDR3 over 54 Vbeta and 13 Jbeta. MiXCR, run by TCRdb on the immunoSEQ multiplex PCR reads, gives a single entry per CDR3 protein. The sample holds about 150,000 distinct CDR3 sequences, about 96% seen once. The CDR3 runs 15 residues. V dropped 5 bases and J dropped 1 base, with 14 bases sitting between them. CDR1 LNHDA and CDR2 SQIVND come from the germline V gene (reference sequence). Patients with Susac syndrome met diagnostic criteria defined recently for definite or probable disease. Both CD4+ and CD8+ T cells were negatively isolated, and TEMRA cells underwent FACS enrichment. This clonotype was seen just once. The target antigen is unknown.

The sequence was collected from a human donor with Susac syndrome. Sequencing was performed on CD4+ T cells from PBMCs. This rearrangement joins TRBV19 to TRBJ1-1; no reliable D call. The CDR3 sequence is CASSLRSDENTEAFF. CDR3 DNA: TGTGCCAGTAGTCTCCGGTCGGACGAGAACACTGAAGCTTTCTTT.